A selection of T cell receptor beta chains follows, all from one sample in a study of sequential checkpoint blockade in melanoma. Libraries were prepared by immunoSEQ multiplex PCR; TCRdb keeps only in-frame clonotypes and omits some of them. Among a few thousand clones, about 30% were seen once, and the ten largest hold approximately 20%. Sequenced here: tumor tissue (inferred from file names), sampled from a patient given nivolumab and ipilimumab in sequence. The receptor set was obtained from a human donor with melanoma. Both conserved end residues are part of each CDR3. The D gene is left open where the match is weak. Size tells how often a clone was seen (once, few, many) or the class of an expanded clone, and some rows leave it out.

J	size	D	V	DNA	CDR3
TRBJ2-1	-	TRBD2	TRBV28	TGTGCCAGCAGCCCTAGGACTAGCGGGAACTATCATGAGCAGTTCTTC	CASSPRTSGNYHEQFF
TRBJ1-2	medium-sized	TRBD1	TRBV18	TGTGCCAGCTCACAGGGGGCGAATGGCTACACCTTC	CASSQGANGYTF
TRBJ2-1	many	TRBD2	TRBV11-3	TGTGCCAGCAGCTCCCGTGGGCTAGCGGGAGGATACAATGAGCAGTTCTTC	CASSSRGLAGGYNEQFF
TRBJ1-4	-	TRBD1	TRBV5-1	TGCGCCAGCAGCTTGGGGGACAGGGGAGATAATGAAAAACTGTTTTTT	CASSLGDRGDNEKLFF
TRBJ2-1	few	TRBD1	TRBV11-3	TGTGCCAGCAGCTTGGACAGGGGGTCGTGGAATGAGCAGTTCTTC	CASSLDRGSWNEQFF
TRBJ2-3	-	-	TRBV16	TGTGCCAGCAGCCCCTATGGTAGCGGCCGCACAGATACGCAGTATTTT	CASSPYGSGRTDTQYF
TRBJ1-4	-	-	TRBV19	TGTGCCAGTAGTACTGACGGCGCAACTAATGAAAAACTGTTTTTT	CASSTDGATNEKLFF
TRBJ2-5	few	-	TRBV19	TGTGCCAGTAGTATACTAGTCCAAGAGACCCAGTACTTC	CASSILVQETQYF
TRBJ2-6	medium-sized	-	TRBV11-3	TGTGCCAGCAGCTCTGCCGGGGCGTCCTCCTCTGGGGCCAACGTCCTGACTTTC	CASSSAGASSSGANVLTF
TRBJ1-5	-	TRBD1	TRBV12-5	TGTGCTAGTGAGATCCCCTCGGGGACAGCGAGCAATCAGCCCCAGCATTTT	CASEIPSGTASNQPQHF
TRBJ2-3	medium-sized	-	TRBV9	TGTGCCAGCAGCACAGAGCCGTGGGGCACAGATACGCAGTATTTT	CASSTEPWGTDTQYF
TRBJ1-1	-	TRBD1	TRBV5-1	TGCGCCAGCAGCTTGGTTGGGACAGGGAGCACTGAAGCTTTCTTT	CASSLVGTGSTEAFF
TRBJ2-7	few	TRBD2	TRBV28	TGTGCCAGCAGTATCGGGACTAGCGGGAGGACAACTACCTACGAGCAGTACTTC	CASSIGTSGRTTTYEQYF
TRBJ1-2	-	-	TRBV6-8	TGTGCCAGCAGTTACTCGGGGGAAGGGCTCGGGGGCTACACCTTC	CASSYSGEGLGGYTF
TRBJ1-1	few	TRBD1	TRBV19	TGTGCCAGTAGCAAGGGACAGGGGAACACTGAAGCTTTCTTT	CASSKGQGNTEAFF
TRBJ2-7	-	-	TRBV30	TGTGCCTGGATCTTGGCGTCCTACGAGCAGTACTTC	CAWILASYEQYF
TRBJ2-3	few	TRBD1	TRBV11-3	TGTGCCAGCAGCTTTTTCGCGGGACAGGGGGCAGATACGCAGTATTTT	CASSFFAGQGADTQYF
TRBJ1-4	-	-	TRBV5-1	TGCGCCAGCAGCTTGGACGGGGACAAAAGACAACTGTTTTTT	CASSLDGDKRQLFF
TRBJ2-7	-	TRBD2	TRBV15	TGTGCCACCAGCAGAGCCGGGACTAGCGAGTACGAGCAGTACTTC	CATSRAGTSEYEQYF
TRBJ1-2	few	TRBD1	TRBV25-1	TGTGCCAGCAGTGAAGGTGGCAGGGGGCACGACTATGGCTACACCTTC	CASSEGGRGHDYGYTF
TRBJ2-2	-	-	TRBV28	TGTGCCAGCAGTTCCCCCACCGGGGAGCTGTTTTTT	CASSSPTGELFF
TRBJ1-5	-	-	TRBV10-2	TGCGCCAGCAGTGACTATAGCAATCAGCCCCAGCATTTT	CASSDYSNQPQHF
TRBJ2-2	-	TRBD2	TRBV29-1	TGCAGCGTTCCCGGGACTAGCGACTTCACCGGGGAGCTGTTTTTT	CSVPGTSDFTGELFF
TRBJ1-2	many	-	TRBV11-3	TGTGCCAGCAGCTATTACTTAGGGAGTGACTATGGCTACACCTTC	CASSYYLGSDYGYTF
TRBJ2-1	few	TRBD2	TRBV6-8	TGTGCCAGCAGTGTTCTAGCGGGAGTAAATGAGCAGTTCTTC	CASSVLAGVNEQFF
TRBJ1-3	few	-	TRBV28	TGTGCCAGCAGTTACCAGACAATCTCTGGAAACACCATATATTTT	CASSYQTISGNTIYF
TRBJ1-1	few	-	TRBV19	TGTGCCAGTAGGGACATGAACACTGAAGCTTTCTTT	CASRDMNTEAFF
TRBJ2-1	-	-	TRBV19	TGTGCCAGTAGTATAGTAGGCAATGAGCAGTTCTTC	CASSIVGNEQFF
TRBJ1-1	many	-	TRBV11-3	TGTGCCAGCAGCTTATGGGGGGACACTGGGAACACTGAAGCTTTCTTT	CASSLWGDTGNTEAFF
TRBJ2-2	-	-	TRBV19	TGTGCCAGTAGTATCGCTAGAAGAACCGGGGAGCTGTTTTTT	CASSIARRTGELFF
TRBJ1-1	few	-	TRBV11-3	TGTGCCAGCAGCTTAGTTGAGGGGGGGTACACTGAAGCTTTCTTT	CASSLVEGGYTEAFF
TRBJ1-5	few	-	TRBV6-8	TGTGCCAGCAGTTCGGTGGTGGGGGCGGGTCAGCCCCAGCATTTT	CASSSVVGAGQPQHF
TRBJ1-2	few	TRBD1	TRBV28	TGTGCCAGCAGGACGGACAGGGGACGGGGCTACACCTTC	CASRTDRGRGYTF
TRBJ1-4	-	-	TRBV30	TGTGCCTGGAGTGGGGAGGGTTTGCTGTTTTTT	CAWSGEGLLFF
TRBJ1-3	few	-	TRBV6-8	TGTGCCAGCAGTGATGGGGTTGGAAACACCATATATTTT	CASSDGVGNTIYF
TRBJ1-1	many	-	TRBV11-3	TGTGCCAGCTCCTCGGACCAGGCGGACACTGAAGCTTTCTTT	CASSSDQADTEAFF
TRBJ1-4	few	-	TRBV9	TGTGCCAGCAGCGTGCCCAGCCAGGGGAATGAAAAACTGTTTTTT	CASSVPSQGNEKLFF
TRBJ2-2	-	TRBD1	TRBV19	TGTGCCAGTAGGGTGACAGGGTCGACCGGGGAGCTGTTTTTT	CASRVTGSTGELFF
TRBJ1-2	-	TRBD1	TRBV18	TGTGCCAGCTCACCGACAGGGGGAAATGGCTACACCTTC	CASSPTGGNGYTF
TRBJ2-1	-	TRBD2	TRBV25-1	TGTGCCAGCAGTGCGGGACTAGAAGCCAATGAGCAGTTCTTC	CASSAGLEANEQFF